One sample yielded the 20 T cell receptor beta chains listed below, sequenced in a study of blood T cell repertoires in COVID-19. Assay: immunoSEQ multiplex PCR; the TCRdb copy retains only in-frame clones and omits some. This table holds fewer than 50,000 clones, under 95% found once. Sequenced sample: peripheral blood. The receptors stem from a human donor in a cohort sampled during active COVID-19.

The J gene is TRBJ1-6, the V gene TRBV19, with TRBD1 identical over 12 bases. CDR1 is LNHDA and CDR2 is SQIVND in the germline V gene (reference sequence). Trimming removed 4 bases from V and 9 bases from J; junction bases left unmatched: 4. The CDR3 is 15 residues long. CDR3 nucleotides: TGTGCCAGTAGTACCGGGACAGGGGGCAGTTCACCCCTCCACTTT. Its protein is CASSTGTGGSSPLHF.

V and J are TRBV29-1 and TRBJ2-7; a weak D match, TRBD1 (5 bases). Trimming removed 1 base from V and 0 bases from J, with 16 bases in between. The CDR3 spans 16 residues. Germline V gene sequence: CDR1 SQVTM, CDR2 ANQGSEA. The chain's CDR3 is CSVEVLSRGGSYEQYF. CDR3 coding DNA: TGCAGCGTTGAAGTTCTTTCTAGGGGTGGCTCCTACGAGCAGTACTTC.

This clone was counted once. V and J are TRBV7-6 and TRBJ2-7; possibly TRBD2 for D (6 bases). Germline V gene sequence: CDR1 SGHVS, CDR2 FNYEAQ. Trimming took 5 bases from V and 7 from J, leaving 18 bases between them. CDR3 length: 14 residues. CDR3 nucleotides: TGTGCCAGCAGCCCTAGCGAGGCCTACGCAGAGCAGTACTTC. Its protein product is CASSPSEAYAEQYF. Complete variable domain (other parts from reference TRBV7-6 and TRBJ2-7): GAGVSQSPRYKVTKRGQDVALRCDPISGHVSLYWYRQALGQGPEFLTYFNYEAQQDKSGLPNDRFSAERPEGSISTLTIQRTEQRDSAMYRCASSPSEAYAEQYFGPGTRLTVT.

This chain connects TRBV9 to TRBJ1-2, with D possibly being TRBD1 (5 bases). V gave up 4 bases and J gave up 4 bases, with 11 bases separating them. The CDR3 covers 13 residues. Germline CDR1 SGDLS, CDR2 YYNGEE. Here the CDR3 reads CASSPRQPYGYTF. The CDR3 DNA reads TGTGCCAGCAGCCCCCGACAGCCCTATGGCTACACCTTC.

This chain connects TRBV10-3 to TRBJ1-2, with D possibly TRBD1 on 6 matching bases. This CDR3 region has 15 residues. Per germline, CDR1 ENHRY and CDR2 SYGVKD. With 2 bases removed from V and 6 bases from J, the gap between germline ends came to 16 bases. DNA for the CDR3: TGTGCCATCAGTGAGCGGGGGGCGGCTGAGGATGGCTACACCTTC. Translation gives CAISERGAAEDGYTF.

The rearrangement links TRBV7-2 to TRBJ1-3, with 8 bases aligning to TRBD1. Germline V gene sequence: CDR1 SGHTA, CDR2 FQGNSA. Losses at the gene ends were 3 bases for V and 3 bases for J; bases not matched to a gene: 4. The CDR3 extends over 15 amino acids. The CDR3 bases are TGTGCCAGCAGCTTGGCAGGGGGCGGTGGAAACACCATATATTTT. It yields the protein CASSLAGGGGNTIYF.

The CDR3 nucleotides read TGTGCCAGCTCACCACTCCGACTAGCGGATACGCAGTATTTT. Residues: CASSPLRLADTQYF. V and J are TRBV18 and TRBJ2-3, with 8 nucleotides matching TRBD2. The CDR3 is 14 amino acids. V shed 1 base and J 6 bases; nucleotides not matched to a gene: 3. Looked up from germline, CDR1 is KGHSH and CDR2 is LQKENI. Variable domain in full (rest from reference TRBV18 and TRBJ2-3): NAGVMQNPRHLVRRRGQEARLRCSPMKGHSHVYWYRQLPEEGLKFMVYLQKENIIDESGMPKERFSAEFPKEGPSILRIQQVVRGDSAAYFCASSPLRLADTQYFGPGTRLTVL.

The chain is built from TRBV6-5 and TRBJ2-7, with 13 bases lining up with TRBD2. With 4 bases clipped from V and 4 bases from J, the junction kept 4 bases outside the gene matches. This CDR3 is built from 15 residues. The germline gives CDR1 MNHEY, CDR2 SVGAGI. The CDR3 protein is CASSWTSGSSYEQYF. CDR3 nucleotide sequence: TGTGCCAGCAGTTGGACTAGCGGGAGTTCTTACGAGCAGTACTTC.

The V and J genes are TRBV9 and TRBJ2-6; D is perhaps TRBD2 (6 bases). CDR3 length equals 19 residues. With 5 bases removed from V and 0 bases from J, the gap between germline ends came to 21 bases. Germline V lookup: CDR1 SGDLS, CDR2 YYNGEE. The CDR3 region has the DNA TGTGCCAGCAGTGATTCTACCCGGGACTCCTACTCTGGGGCCAACGTCCTGACTTTC. This gives the protein CASSDSTRDSYSGANVLTF.

V and J are TRBV4-2 and TRBJ1-2; TRBD1 might be the D (5 bases). This CDR3 has 14 amino acids. V was clipped by 1 base and J by 0 bases, with 6 bases between them. CDR1 is LGHNA, CDR2 YNFKEQ, per germline. Here the CDR3 DNA reads TGTGCCAGCAGCCAAGGACAGCCTAACTATGGCTACACCTTC. This sequence encodes CASSQGQPNYGYTF.

Notes on this clone: Because the CDR3 is missing its conserved closing phenylalanine or tryptophan, this is likely a read error. The limits of the CDR3 on the DNA are not certain, so only TCRdb's listed CDR3 is given. The V gene is TRBV27, the J gene TRBJ2-7; whether TRBD1, the table's D call, matches the DNA was not checked. Germline V lookup: CDR1 MNHEY, CDR2 SMNVEV (reference sequence). The CDR3 is 10 amino acids long, termini counted. The CDR3: CASSLGQAPR.

The J gene is TRBJ1-4, the V gene TRBV23-1; D gene unclear. TRBV23-1 is marked as an open reading frame, function uncertain. CDR3 length equals 16 residues. With 0 bases removed from V and 5 bases from J, the gap between germline ends came to 13 bases. This CDR3 is CASSQSGRVGNEKLFF. CDR3 bases: TGCGCCAGCAGTCAATCGGGGAGGGTGGGGAATGAAAAACTGTTTTTT.

This clone was seen only a few times. The chain has TRBV5-1 and TRBJ1-6; no clear D gene. The CDR3 totals 14 residues. Germline lookup yields CDR1 SGHRS and CDR2 YFSETQ. V was shortened by 3 bases and J by 8 bases, with 12 bases between the two germline ends. CDR3: CASSSGSGDSPLHF. Here the CDR3 DNA reads TGCGCCAGCAGCTCCGGATCCGGGGATTCACCCCTCCACTTT.

In nucleotides, the CDR3 is TGTGCCAGCAGTGTCGAACAGGGGGCCTCTGGGGCCAACGTCCTGACTTTC. Its protein product is CASSVEQGASGANVLTF. The rearrangement uses TRBV6-1 and TRBJ2-6, with 9 positions matching TRBD1. J gave up 0 bases and V 4 bases, and 4 bases lay outside the gene matches. The CDR3 covers 17 residues. Looked up from germline, CDR1 is MNHNS and CDR2 is SASEGT.

The J gene is TRBJ2-5, the V gene TRBV15, with 12 bases identical to TRBD2. The CDR3 contains 17 residues. After removal of 0 bases from V and 5 bases from J, the junction contained 7 bases not matched to a gene. The germline gives CDR1 LNHNV, CDR2 YYDKDF (reference sequence). The CDR3 reads CATSRDEGLAGGETQYF. The CDR3 nucleotides are TGTGCCACCAGCAGAGATGAAGGGCTAGCGGGAGGGGAGACCCAGTACTTC.

The genes are TRBV5-1 and TRBJ2-1, with 13 bases matching TRBD2. CDR1 SGHRS and CDR2 YFSETQ come from the germline V gene. Trimming took 3 bases from V and 8 from J; bases not matched to a gene: 11. The length of the CDR3 is 17 residues. The CDR3 loop reads CASSSGLAGFPRDEQFF. The DNA of the CDR3 is TGCGCCAGCAGCTCGGGACTAGCGGGATTTCCCCGGGATGAGCAGTTCTTC.

The CDR3 sequence is CAWTSRSNEQFF. The CDR3, as DNA: TGTGCCTGGACTAGTCGGTCCAATGAGCAGTTCTTC. The chain employs TRBV30 and TRBJ2-1; D ambiguous. CDR1 is GTSNPN and CDR2 is SVGIG in the germline V gene (reference sequence). Deletions cut 4 bases from V and 6 bases from J, with 10 bases between. The length of the CDR3 is 12 residues.

This clone showed up just a few times. The chain has TRBV20-1 and TRBJ2-3, with unresolved D. CDR3 length: 10 amino acids. The germline gives CDR1 DFQATT, CDR2 SNEGSKA (reference sequence). V was trimmed by 7 bases and J by 3 bases, leaving 5 bases between them. The chain's CDR3 is CSVSTDTQYF. DNA for the CDR3: TGCAGTGTCAGTACAGATACGCAGTATTTT.

The chain links TRBV23-1 to TRBJ1-6, with D possibly being TRBD1 (6 bases). TRBV23-1 is placed among ORFs of uncertain function. This CDR3 is 13 amino acids long. Between the trimmed V and J ends, which lost 8 bases and 14 bases, there was a span of 19 bases. This chain's CDR3 is CASGAMGGASLHF. The CDR3 DNA reads as TGCGCCAGCGGGGCCATGGGGGGGGCCTCCCTCCACTTT.

The CDR3 is CSASPSGAANRELFF. For the CDR3, the DNA is TGCAGTGCTAGTCCCTCAGGGGCCGCGAATAGGGAGCTGTTTTTT. The V and J genes are TRBV20-1 and TRBJ2-2; D might be TRBD1 (6 bases). Trimming pared 3 bases from V and 9 bases from J, leaving 20 bases between. The CDR3 length is 15 residues. Germline loops: CDR1 DFQATT, CDR2 SNEGSKA (reference sequence).